This TCR beta chain came from a study of CD8+CD57+ T cells in acquired aplastic anemia. The CDR3 loop spans 16 amino acids. J lost 2 bases, V lost 4 bases, and 9 bases had no gene match. Per germline, CDR1 SGHRS and CDR2 YFSETQ. TCR beta VDJ combinations and CDR3 sequences were profiled from genomic DNA. TCRdb reprocessed the reads with MiXCR, giving one entry per CDR3 protein. The sample contains around 180,000 distinct CDR3 sequences, 45% to 60% of which appear only once. Flow cytometry had shown expanded CD8+CD57+ cells in the patients chosen for sequencing. Among the patients, all had severe acquired aplastic anemia. In this sample, this clonotype turned up many times.

Specimen: sorted CD4+, CD8+, or CD8+CD57+ T cells (not recorded which) from PBMCs. The receptor was isolated from a human donor with aplastic anemia. The gene calls are TRBV5-1 and TRBJ2-3; TRBD2 agrees at 8 bases. The CDR3 reads CASSPTPGGVTDTQYF. CDR3 DNA sequence: TGCGCCAGCAGCCCTACCCCCGGGGGGGTCACAGATACGCAGTATTTT.